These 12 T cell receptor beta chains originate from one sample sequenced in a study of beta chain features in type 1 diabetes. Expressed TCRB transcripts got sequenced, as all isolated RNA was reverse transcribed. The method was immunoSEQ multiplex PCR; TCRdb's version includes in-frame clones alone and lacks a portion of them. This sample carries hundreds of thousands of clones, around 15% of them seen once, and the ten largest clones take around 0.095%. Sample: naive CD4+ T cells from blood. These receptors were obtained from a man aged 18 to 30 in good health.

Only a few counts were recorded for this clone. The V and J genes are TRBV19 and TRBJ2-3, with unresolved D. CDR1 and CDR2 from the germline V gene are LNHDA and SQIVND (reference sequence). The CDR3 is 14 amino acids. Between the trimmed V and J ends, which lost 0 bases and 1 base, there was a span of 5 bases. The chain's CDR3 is CASSIDPGTDTQYF. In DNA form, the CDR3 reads TGTGCCAGTAGTATAGATCCGGGCACAGATACGCAGTATTTT.

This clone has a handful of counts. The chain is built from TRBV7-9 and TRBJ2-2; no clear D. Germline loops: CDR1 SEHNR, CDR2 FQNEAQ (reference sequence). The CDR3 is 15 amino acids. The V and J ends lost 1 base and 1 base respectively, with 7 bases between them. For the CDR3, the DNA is TGTGCCAGCAGCTTAGGGGCAGAGAACACCGGGGAGCTGTTTTTT. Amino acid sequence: CASSLGAENTGELFF. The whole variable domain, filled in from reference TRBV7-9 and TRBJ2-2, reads DTGVSQNPRHKITKRGQNVTFRCDPISEHNRLYWYRQTLGQGPEFLTYFQNEAQLEKSRLLSDRFSAERPKGSFSTLEIQRTEQGDSAMYLCASSLGAENTGELFFGEGSRLTVL.

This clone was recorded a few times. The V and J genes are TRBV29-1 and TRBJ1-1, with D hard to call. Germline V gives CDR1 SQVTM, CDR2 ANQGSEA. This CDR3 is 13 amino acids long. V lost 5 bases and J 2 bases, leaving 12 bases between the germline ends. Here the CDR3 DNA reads TGCAGCGTTAGTGCCAGATATAACACTGAAGCTTTCTTT. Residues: CSVSARYNTEAFF.

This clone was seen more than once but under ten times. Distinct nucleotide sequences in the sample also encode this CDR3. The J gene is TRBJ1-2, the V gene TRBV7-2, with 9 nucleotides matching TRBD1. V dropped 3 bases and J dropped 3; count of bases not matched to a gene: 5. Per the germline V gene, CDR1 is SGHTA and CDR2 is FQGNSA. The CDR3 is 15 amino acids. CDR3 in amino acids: CASSLGQGRDYGYTF. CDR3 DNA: TGTGCCAGCAGCTTGGGACAGGGAAGAGACTATGGCTACACCTTC. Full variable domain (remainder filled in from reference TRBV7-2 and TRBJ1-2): GAGVSQSPSNKVTEKGKDVELRCDPISGHTALYWYRQSLGQGLEFLIYFQGNSAPDKSGLPSDRFSAERTGGSVSTLTIQRTQQEDSAVYLCASSLGQGRDYGYTFGSGTRLTVV.

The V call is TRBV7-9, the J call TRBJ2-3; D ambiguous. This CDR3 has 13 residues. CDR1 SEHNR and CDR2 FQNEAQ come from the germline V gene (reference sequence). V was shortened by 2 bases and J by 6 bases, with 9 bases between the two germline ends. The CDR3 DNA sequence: TGTGCCAGCAGCTTACGGACCTCCGATACGCAGTATTTT. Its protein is CASSLRTSDTQYF.

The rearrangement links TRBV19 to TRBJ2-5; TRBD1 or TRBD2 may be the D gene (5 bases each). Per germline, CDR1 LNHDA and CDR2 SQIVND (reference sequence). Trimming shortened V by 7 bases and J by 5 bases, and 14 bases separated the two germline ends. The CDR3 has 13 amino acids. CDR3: CASKTATGETQYF. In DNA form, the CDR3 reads TGTGCCAGTAAGACAGCGACGGGGGAGACCCAGTACTTC. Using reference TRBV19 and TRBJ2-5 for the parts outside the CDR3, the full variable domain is DGGITQSPKYLFRKEGQNVTLSCEQNLNHDAMYWYRQDPGQGLRLIYYSQIVNDFQKGDIAEGYSVSREKKESFPLTVTSAQKNPTAFYLCASKTATGETQYFGPGTRLLVL.

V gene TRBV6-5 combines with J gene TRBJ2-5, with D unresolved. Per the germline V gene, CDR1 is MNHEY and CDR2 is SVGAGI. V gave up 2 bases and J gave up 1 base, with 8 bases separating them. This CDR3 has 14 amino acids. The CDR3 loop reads CASSYEWTQETQYF. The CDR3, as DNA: TGTGCCAGCAGTTACGAATGGACCCAAGAGACCCAGTACTTC.

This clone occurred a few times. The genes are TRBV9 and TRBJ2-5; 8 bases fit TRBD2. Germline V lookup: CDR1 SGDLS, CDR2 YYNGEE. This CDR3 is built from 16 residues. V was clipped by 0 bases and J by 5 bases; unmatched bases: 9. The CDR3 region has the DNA TGTGCCAGCAGCGTAGTGCCCGGACTAGCTGGGGAGACCCAGTACTTC. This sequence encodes CASSVVPGLAGETQYF.

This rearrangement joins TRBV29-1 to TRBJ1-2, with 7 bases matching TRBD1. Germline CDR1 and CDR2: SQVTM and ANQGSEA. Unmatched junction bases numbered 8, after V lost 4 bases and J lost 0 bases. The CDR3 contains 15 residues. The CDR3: CSVGTGWLTNYGYTF. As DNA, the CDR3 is TGCAGCGTTGGGACAGGCTGGCTAACTAACTATGGCTACACCTTC.

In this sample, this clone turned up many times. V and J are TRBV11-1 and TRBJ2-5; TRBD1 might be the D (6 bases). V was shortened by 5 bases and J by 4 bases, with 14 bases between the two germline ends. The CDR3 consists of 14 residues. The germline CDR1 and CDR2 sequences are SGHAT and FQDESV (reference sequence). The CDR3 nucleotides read TGTGCCAGCAGCCTGGACAGAAGTGGAGAGACCCAGTACTTC. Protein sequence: CASSLDRSGETQYF.

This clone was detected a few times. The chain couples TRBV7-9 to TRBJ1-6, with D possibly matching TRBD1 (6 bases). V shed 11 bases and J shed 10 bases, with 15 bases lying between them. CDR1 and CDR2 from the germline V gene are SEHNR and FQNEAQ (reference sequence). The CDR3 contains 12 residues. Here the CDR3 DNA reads TGTGCCGGAGAGGGGGGGAGATCACCCCTCCACTTT. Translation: CAGEGGRSPLHF.

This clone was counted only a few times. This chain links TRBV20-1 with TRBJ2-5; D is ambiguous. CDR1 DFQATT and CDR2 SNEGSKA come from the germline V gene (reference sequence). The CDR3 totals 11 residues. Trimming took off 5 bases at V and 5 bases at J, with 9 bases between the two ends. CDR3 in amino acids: CSAVQVETQYF. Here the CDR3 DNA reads TGCAGTGCTGTTCAGGTGGAGACCCAGTACTTC.